This T cell receptor beta chain was captured in a study of blood T cell repertoires in COVID-19. Study in general: COVID-19 samples collected from the United States, Italy and Spain covered acute and convalescent phases. T cells, B-cell-depleted T cells, or PBMCs supplied cDNA or gDNA.

V lost 2 bases, J lost 2 bases, and 12 bases lay in between. The CDR3 covers 15 residues. Looked up from germline, CDR1 is SGHTA and CDR2 is FQGNSA. As handled by the study authors: Cell counts per sample came from amplifying reference gene primers. Assay: immunoSEQ multiplex PCR; the TCRdb copy retains only in-frame clones and omits some. That table gives V, J and clone size, and the DNA gave D and trimming. This table holds 35,000 to 50,000 clones, 80% to 90% found once. V gene TRBV7-2 combines with J gene TRBJ1-2; D ambiguous. The sequence derives from a woman between 35 and 50 years old with acute or convalescent COVID-19. Sequenced sample: peripheral blood. CDR3 residues: CASSLYVTENYGYTF. In DNA, the CDR3 is TGTGCCAGCAGCTTATATGTTACAGAGAACTATGGCTACACCTTC.